These T cell receptor beta chains were read from a single sample in a study of T-cell reconstitution after alpha-beta-depleted transplantation in children. TCRdb recomputed calls from the PCR reads with MiXCR, one row per CDR3 protein. The sample lists 540,000 or so distinct CDR3 sequences; more than 20% were seen once. Sequencing used PBMCs, mostly from graft donor cells, obtained 360 days after TCRalphabeta/CD19-depleted stem cell transplant. These receptors were obtained from a boy younger than two who had a stem cell transplant for acute myeloid leukemia, so the T cells may come from the graft donor. Both conserved end residues are part of each CDR3. D genes are given only for firm matches. Size is stated for part of the rows, as once, few or many counts, or as a class when the clone is expanded.

d_call clone_size j_call v_call cdr3_length cdr3_nt cdr3_aa
TRBD1 few TRBJ1-6 TRBV20-1 15 TGCAGTGCCCCCGGGACAGCCTTAACCAATTCACCCCTCCACTTT CSAPGTALTNSPLHF
TRBD1 many TRBJ1-5 TRBV20-1 12 TGCAGTGCTACAGGGGGGGAACAGCCCCAGCATTTT CSATGGEQPQHF
NA few TRBJ1-1 TRBV20-1 14 TGCAGTGCTAGAGACGTCCTGAACGGTACCGAAGCTTTCTTT CSARDVLNGTEAFF
TRBD1 many TRBJ2-2 TRBV6-5 16 TGTGCCAGCAGTTTTGACAGGGGGTTAGACACCGGGGAGCTGTTTTTT CASSFDRGLDTGELFF
NA many TRBJ2-2 TRBV5-6 15 TGTGCCAGCAGCAACCAGCGGGCGAACACCGGGGAGCTGTTTTTT CASSNQRANTGELFF
TRBD2 NA TRBJ2-3 TRBV28 17 TGTGCCAGCAGGCGATCGCCGACTAGCGGAAGCACAGATACGCAGTATTTT CASRRSPTSGSTDTQYF
NA few TRBJ2-1 TRBV7-9 14 TGTGCCAGCAGACTCCTAGCAGGGGACGATGAGCAGTTCTTC CASRLLAGDDEQFF
NA many TRBJ1-2 TRBV20-1 15 TGCAGTGCTAGAGATTCAGTTGGTACTAACTATGGCTACACCTTC CSARDSVGTNYGYTF
NA NA TRBJ2-3 TRBV28 16 TGTGCCAGCAGTCCCGGAGTCAGGGTGCGAACAGATACGCAGTATTTT CASSPGVRVRTDTQYF
NA NA TRBJ2-1 TRBV12-3/TRBV12-4 15 TGTGCCAGCAGCATGGGCGAGGGGATAGGCAATGAGCAGTTCTTC CASSMGEGIGNEQFF
NA NA TRBJ2-7 TRBV3-1 15 TGTGCCAGCAGCCAAGGGGCGGCCTACCCCAACGAGCAGTACTTC CASSQGAAYPNEQYF
NA NA TRBJ2-1 TRBV9 14 TGTGCCAGCAGCGTGACTCCGGTACCCAATGAGCAGTTCTTC CASSVTPVPNEQFF
TRBD2 few TRBJ2-1 TRBV7-2 16 TGTGCCAGCAGCTCCATAGCGGGGGGACGTTGGAATGAGCAGTTCTTC CASSSIAGGRWNEQFF
NA NA TRBJ2-1 TRBV13 15 TGTGCCAGCAGCCCCCGACTAGTAACCTACAATGAGCAGTTCTTC CASSPRLVTYNEQFF
NA many TRBJ2-4 TRBV20-1 15 TGCAGTGCAGAGAGAGGGGACGGTGGGAAAAACATTCAGTACTTC CSAERGDGGKNIQYF
NA few TRBJ1-5 TRBV2 13 TGTGCCAGCCATGGGGGGGCGGGTCAGCCCCAGCATTTT CASHGGAGQPQHF
NA few TRBJ1-1 TRBV28 15 TGTGCCAGCACCCTATCCGGGGTAAGGGGAACTGAAGCTTTCTTT CASTLSGVRGTEAFF
NA few TRBJ2-5 TRBV5-1 14 TGCGCCAGCAGCTTGTTTCCAGGAGGCGAGACCCAGTACTTC CASSLFPGGETQYF
NA NA TRBJ2-1 TRBV2 15 TGTGCCAGCAGGGAAAGCGGGTCGTTATACAATGAGCAGTTCTTC CASRESGSLYNEQFF
TRBD1 NA TRBJ2-2 TRBV6-1 14 TGTGCCAGCACCATCGGACAGGTTCCCGGGGAGCTGTTTTTT CASTIGQVPGELFF
NA few TRBJ2-1 TRBV7-2 15 TGTGCCAGCAGCTTTGCCGCCGGGGGTCGTAATGAGCAGTTCTTC CASSFAAGGRNEQFF
NA few TRBJ1-1 TRBV11-2 18 TGTGCCAGCAGCTTAGATCCTTACCGGTGGGGGCTGAACACTGAAGCTTTCTTT CASSLDPYRWGLNTEAFF
NA few TRBJ2-1 TRBV7-2 12 TGTGCTCGACACCTGGGAGACAATGAGCAGTTCTTC CARHLGDNEQFF
TRBD1 NA TRBJ2-3 TRBV20-1 17 TGCAGTGCTCGAGACCCGGGACAGGGTATGAACACAGATACGCAGTATTTT CSARDPGQGMNTDTQYF
NA many TRBJ2-5 TRBV20-1 12 TGCAGTGCTAGAGAGCAGCCGGGTACCCAGTACTTC CSAREQPGTQYF
TRBD2 NA TRBJ2-1 TRBV20-1 15 TGCAGTGCTAGCCCAACTAGCGGGGGATACAATGAGCAGTTCTTC CSASPTSGGYNEQFF
NA few TRBJ2-7 TRBV7-2 18 TGTGCCAGCAGCTTAGCAGGGGGGAGGGACAGTCTATCCTACGAGCAGTACTTC CASSLAGGRDSLSYEQYF
NA NA TRBJ2-5 TRBV11-2 16 TGTGCCAGCAGCTTATCTATCAGGGCGGTTGAAGAGACCCAGTACTTC CASSLSIRAVEETQYF